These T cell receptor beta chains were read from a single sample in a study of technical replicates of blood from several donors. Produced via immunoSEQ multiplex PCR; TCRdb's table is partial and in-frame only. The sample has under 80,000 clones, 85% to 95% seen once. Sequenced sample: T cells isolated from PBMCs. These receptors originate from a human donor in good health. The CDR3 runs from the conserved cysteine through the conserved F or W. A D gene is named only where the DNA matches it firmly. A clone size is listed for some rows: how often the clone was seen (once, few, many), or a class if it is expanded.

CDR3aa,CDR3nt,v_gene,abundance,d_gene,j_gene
CASISGGQRNF,TGTGCCAGCATAAGCGGTGGACAGAGGAATTTT,TRBV2,-,-,TRBJ2-3
CASNEGQGDQPQHF,TGTGCCAGCAACGAAGGACAGGGTGATCAGCCCCAGCATTTT,TRBV7-9,-,TRBD1,TRBJ1-5
CASSLVRNEQFF,TGTGCCAGCAGCTTAGTTCGCAATGAGCAGTTCTTC,TRBV7-2,once,-,TRBJ2-1
CASNRQGRDGYTF,TGTGCCAGTAATCGGCAGGGTCGGGATGGCTACACCTTC,TRBV19,-,-,TRBJ1-2
CASSQGLSQPQHF,TGTGCCAGTAGTCAAGGACTCAGTCAGCCCCAGCATTTT,TRBV19,-,-,TRBJ1-5
CASGLVGQSPYTF,TGTGCTAGTGGTTTGGTTGGACAGAGTCCCTACACCTTC,TRBV12-5,-,-,TRBJ1-2
CASSTGTGRYEQYF,TGTGCCAGCAGCACCGGGACAGGGAGGTACGAGCAGTACTTC,TRBV11-2,-,TRBD1,TRBJ2-7
CASNRLAGDNNEQFF,TGTGCCAGTAATCGACTAGCGGGGGACAACAATGAGCAGTTCTTC,TRBV11-2,-,TRBD2,TRBJ2-1
CASSYTGRHTDTQYF,TGTGCCAGCAGTTATACCGGGAGACACACAGATACGCAGTATTTT,TRBV6-5,-,-,TRBJ2-3
CATWTGTGVRQPQHF,TGTGCCACCTGGACCGGGACAGGGGTTCGTCAGCCCCAGCATTTT,TRBV21-1,-,-,TRBJ1-5
CASRQGLSYEQYF,TGTGCCAGCAGGCAGGGGCTGAGCTACGAGCAGTACTTC,TRBV28,-,-,TRBJ2-7
CASSYQDRLPGNTIYF,TGTGCCAGCAGCTACCAGGACAGACTACCTGGAAACACCATATATTTT,TRBV21-1,-,-,TRBJ1-3
CASSLAGGTYNEQFF,TGCGCCAGCAGCCTAGCGGGAGGAACGTACAATGAGCAGTTCTTC,TRBV10-1,-,TRBD2,TRBJ2-1
CAWSNSLNTEAFF,TGTGCCTGGAGTAACAGCCTGAACACTGAAGCTTTCTTT,TRBV30,-,-,TRBJ1-1
CASSHPGQGTEAFF,TGCGCCAGCAGCCACCCCGGACAGGGGACTGAAGCTTTCTTT,TRBV4-1,-,TRBD1,TRBJ1-1
CASSLGTGGALNYGYTF,TGTGCCAGCAGCTTGGGGACAGGGGGCGCGCTTAACTATGGCTACACCTTC,TRBV5-4,once,TRBD1,TRBJ1-2
CASSPHGDQPQHF,TGTGCCAGCAGTCCCCACGGGGATCAGCCCCAGCATTTT,TRBV6-5,few,-,TRBJ1-5
CASSSTGIETQYF,TGTGCCAGCAGTTCTACAGGGATAGAGACCCAGTACTTC,TRBV27,once,-,TRBJ2-5
CASSEGITGYKTGELFF,TGCGCCAGCAGCGAAGGAATAACAGGGTATAAGACCGGGGAGCTGTTTTTT,TRBV4-1,-,-,TRBJ2-2
CASSRNRDRGTEAFF,TGCGCCAGCAGCCGCAACCGGGACAGGGGCACTGAAGCTTTCTTT,TRBV4-1,-,TRBD1,TRBJ1-1
CTSSPDRALNYGYTF,TGCACCAGCAGTCCGGACAGGGCCCTTAACTATGGCTACACCTTC,TRBV1,-,-,TRBJ1-2
CASSPQGGYQPQHF,TGCGCCAGCAGCCCACAAGGGGGATATCAGCCCCAGCATTTT,TRBV4-1,-,-,TRBJ1-5
CASSPERELSYEQYF,TGTGCCAGCTCACCAGAGCGGGAACTCTCCTACGAGCAGTACTTC,TRBV18,-,TRBD2,TRBJ2-7
CASSYMVGRASGEQYF,TGTGCCAGCAGCTATATGGTGGGAAGGGCCTCGGGGGAGCAGTACTTC,TRBV13,once,-,TRBJ2-7
CASSLEGTVIHEQYF,TGCGCCAGCAGCTTGGAAGGGACAGTGATCCACGAGCAGTACTTC,TRBV5-1,-,TRBD1,TRBJ2-7
CASSLTRNNEQFF,TGTGCCAGCAGCTTGACTAGAAACAATGAGCAGTTCTTC,TRBV11-2,-,-,TRBJ2-1
CASSFDRGITEAFF,TGTGCCAGCAGCTTCGACAGGGGTATCACTGAAGCTTTCTTT,TRBV7-9,-,TRBD1,TRBJ1-1